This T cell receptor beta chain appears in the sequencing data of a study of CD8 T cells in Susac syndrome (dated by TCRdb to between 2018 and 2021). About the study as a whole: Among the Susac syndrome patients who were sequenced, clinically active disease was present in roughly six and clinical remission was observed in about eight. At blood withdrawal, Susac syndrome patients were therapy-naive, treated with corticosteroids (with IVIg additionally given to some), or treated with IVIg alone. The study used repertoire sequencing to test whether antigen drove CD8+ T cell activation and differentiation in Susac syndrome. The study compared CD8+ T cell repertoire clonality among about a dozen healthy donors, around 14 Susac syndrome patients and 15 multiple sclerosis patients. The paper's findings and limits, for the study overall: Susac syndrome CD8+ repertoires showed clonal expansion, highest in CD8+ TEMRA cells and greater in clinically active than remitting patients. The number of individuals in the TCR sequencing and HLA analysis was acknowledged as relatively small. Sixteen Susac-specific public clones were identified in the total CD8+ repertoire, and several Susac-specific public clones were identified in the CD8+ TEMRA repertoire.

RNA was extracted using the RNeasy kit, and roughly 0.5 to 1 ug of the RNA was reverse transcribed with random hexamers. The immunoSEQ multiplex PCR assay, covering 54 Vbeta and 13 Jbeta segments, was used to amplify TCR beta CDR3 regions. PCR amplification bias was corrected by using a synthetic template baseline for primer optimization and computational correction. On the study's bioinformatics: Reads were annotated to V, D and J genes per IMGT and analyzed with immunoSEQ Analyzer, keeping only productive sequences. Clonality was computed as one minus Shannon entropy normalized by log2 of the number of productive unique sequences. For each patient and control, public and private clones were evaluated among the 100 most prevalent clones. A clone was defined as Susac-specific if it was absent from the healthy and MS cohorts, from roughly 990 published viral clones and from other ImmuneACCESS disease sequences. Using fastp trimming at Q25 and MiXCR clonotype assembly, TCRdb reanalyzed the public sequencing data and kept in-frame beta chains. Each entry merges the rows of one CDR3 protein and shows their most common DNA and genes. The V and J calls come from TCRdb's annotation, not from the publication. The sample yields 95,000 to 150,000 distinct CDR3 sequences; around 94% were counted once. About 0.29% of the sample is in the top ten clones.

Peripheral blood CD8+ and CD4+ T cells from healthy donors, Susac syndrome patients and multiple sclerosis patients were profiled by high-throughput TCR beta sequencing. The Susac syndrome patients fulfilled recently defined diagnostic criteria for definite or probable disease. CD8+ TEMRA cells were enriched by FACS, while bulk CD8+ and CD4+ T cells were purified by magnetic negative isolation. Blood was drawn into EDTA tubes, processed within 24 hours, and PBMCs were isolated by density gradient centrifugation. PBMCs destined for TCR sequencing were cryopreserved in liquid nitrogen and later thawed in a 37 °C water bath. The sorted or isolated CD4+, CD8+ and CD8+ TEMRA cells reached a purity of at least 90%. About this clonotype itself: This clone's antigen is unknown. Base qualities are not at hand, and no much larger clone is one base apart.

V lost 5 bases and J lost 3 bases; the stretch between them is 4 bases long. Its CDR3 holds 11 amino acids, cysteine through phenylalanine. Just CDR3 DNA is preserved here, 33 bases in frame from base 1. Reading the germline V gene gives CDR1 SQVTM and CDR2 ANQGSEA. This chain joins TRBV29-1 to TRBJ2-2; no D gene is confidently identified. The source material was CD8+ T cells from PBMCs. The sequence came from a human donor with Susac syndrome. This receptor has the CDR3 CSVRYTGELFF. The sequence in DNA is TGCAGCGTTCGCTACACCGGGGAGCTGTTTTTT.